This T cell receptor beta chain was captured in a study of shared clonotypes between healthy human individuals. Study-wide findings and caveats: Generation of non-shared clonotypes was less probable than generation of clonotypes shared by all four donors.

The assay was immunoSEQ multiplex PCR, and TCRdb's table has in-frame clones only and misses some. The table shows roughly 2,000,000 clones, with about 95% occurring only once. This clone came up once. Its antigen is as yet unknown. Germline V lookup: CDR1 LGHNA, CDR2 YSLEER. The CDR3 loop spans 17 amino acids. The J segment lost 7 bases and the V segment lost 0 bases, leaving 10 bases of the junction unmatched. CD8 cells classed as naive were CD45RO-negative and positively selected for CCR7, excluding terminally differentiated effector memory CD45RA+ cells. Within Nashville, Tennessee resided all donors, each a Caucasian adult.

The V gene is TRBV4-3, the J gene TRBJ2-1; 9 bases are a match to TRBD1. This sequence was found in a man aged 18 to 35 in good health. The source material was naive CD8+ T cells sorted from blood. DNA for the CDR3: TGCGCCAGCAGCCAAGAAATCGGGACAGGGATCTCAAATGAGCAGTTCTTC. Encoded protein: CASSQEIGTGISNEQFF.